This T cell receptor (beta chain) was identified during a study of blood T cell repertoires in COVID-19. Assay: immunoSEQ multiplex PCR; the TCRdb copy retains only in-frame clones and omits some. Of roughly 160,000 clones listed, around 86% are singletons. The CDR3 spans 14 residues. The ends lost 6 bases at V and 5 bases at J; junction bases unmatched: 7. The germline CDR1 and CDR2 sequences are LGHDT and YNNKEL (reference sequence). The sequenced sample consisted of peripheral blood. V and J are TRBV3-1 (or the pseudogene TRBV3-2) and TRBJ2-5; 9 nucleotides line up with TRBD1. The source is a man aged 18 to 30 with acute or convalescent COVID-19. The DNA of the CDR3 is TGTGCCAGCAGTAATACAGGGGGCGTGGAGACCCAGTACTTC. It specifies CASSNTGGVETQYF.